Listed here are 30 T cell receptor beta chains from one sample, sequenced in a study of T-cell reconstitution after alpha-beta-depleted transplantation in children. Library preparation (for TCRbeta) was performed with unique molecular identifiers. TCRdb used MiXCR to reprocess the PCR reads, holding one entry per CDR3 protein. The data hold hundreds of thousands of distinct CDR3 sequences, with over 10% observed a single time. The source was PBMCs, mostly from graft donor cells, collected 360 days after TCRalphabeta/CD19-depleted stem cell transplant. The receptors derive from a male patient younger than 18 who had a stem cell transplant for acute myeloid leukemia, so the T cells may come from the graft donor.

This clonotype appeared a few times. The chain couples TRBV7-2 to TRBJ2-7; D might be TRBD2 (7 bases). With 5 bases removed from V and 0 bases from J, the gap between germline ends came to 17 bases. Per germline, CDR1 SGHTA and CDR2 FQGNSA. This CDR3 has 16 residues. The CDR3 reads CASSPQGLAVSYEQYF. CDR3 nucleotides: TGTGCCAGCAGCCCCCAGGGGCTAGCGGTCTCCTACGAGCAGTACTTC.

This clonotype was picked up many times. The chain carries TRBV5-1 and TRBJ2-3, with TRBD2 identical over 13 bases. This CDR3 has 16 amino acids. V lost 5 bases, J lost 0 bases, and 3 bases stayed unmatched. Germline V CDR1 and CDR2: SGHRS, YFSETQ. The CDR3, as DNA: TGCGCCAGCAGAAAGGGACTAGCGGGAAGCACAGATACGCAGTATTTT. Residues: CASRKGLAGSTDTQYF.

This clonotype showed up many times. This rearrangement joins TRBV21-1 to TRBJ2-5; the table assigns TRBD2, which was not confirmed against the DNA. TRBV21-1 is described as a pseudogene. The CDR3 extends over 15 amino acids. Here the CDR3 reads CASSTGKGCQETQYF. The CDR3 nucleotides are TGTGCCAGTAGCACAGGAAAGGGCTGCCAAGAGACCCAGTACTTC.

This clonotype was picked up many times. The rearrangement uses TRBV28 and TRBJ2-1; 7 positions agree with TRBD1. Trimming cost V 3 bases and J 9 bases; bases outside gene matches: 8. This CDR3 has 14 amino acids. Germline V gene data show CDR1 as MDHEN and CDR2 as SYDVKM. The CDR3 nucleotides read TGTGCCAGCAGTTTGACAGGGCAGGGTGGTGAGCAGTTCTTC. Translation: CASSLTGQGGEQFF.

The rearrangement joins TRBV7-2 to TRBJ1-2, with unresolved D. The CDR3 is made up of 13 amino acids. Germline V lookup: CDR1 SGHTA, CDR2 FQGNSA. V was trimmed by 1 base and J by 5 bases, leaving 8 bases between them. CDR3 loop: CASSLGGVYGYTF. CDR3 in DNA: TGTGCCAGCAGCTTAGGCGGGGTATATGGCTACACCTTC.

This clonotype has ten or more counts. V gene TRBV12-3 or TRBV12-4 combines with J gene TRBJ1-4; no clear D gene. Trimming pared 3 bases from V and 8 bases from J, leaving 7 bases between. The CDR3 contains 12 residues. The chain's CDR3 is CASSFSREKLFF. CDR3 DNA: TGTGCCAGCAGTTTTAGCAGGGAAAAACTGTTTTTT.

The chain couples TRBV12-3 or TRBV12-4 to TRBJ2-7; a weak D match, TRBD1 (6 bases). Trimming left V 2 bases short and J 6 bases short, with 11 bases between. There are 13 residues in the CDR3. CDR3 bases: TGTGCCAGCAGTTTAACAGGGTGGGGCGAGCAGTACTTC. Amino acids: CASSLTGWGEQYF.

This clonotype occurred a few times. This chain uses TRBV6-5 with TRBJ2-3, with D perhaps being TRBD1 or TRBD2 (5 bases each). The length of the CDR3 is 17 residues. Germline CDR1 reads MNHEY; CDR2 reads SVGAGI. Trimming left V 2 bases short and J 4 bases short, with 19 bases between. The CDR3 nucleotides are TGTGCCAGCAGTTACGGGTTGGGTACGGGGCTCTCAGATACGCAGTATTTT. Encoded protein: CASSYGLGTGLSDTQYF.

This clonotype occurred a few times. CDR3 in amino acids: CATSDQGHAQETQYF. The CDR3 nucleotides read TGTGCCACCAGTGATCAGGGGCACGCCCAAGAGACCCAGTACTTC. The chain recombines TRBV24-1 with TRBJ2-5; D may be TRBD1 (6 bases). V lost 3 bases and J 1 base, leaving 11 bases between the germline ends. CDR1 is KGHDR, CDR2 SFDVKD, per germline. This CDR3 has 15 residues.

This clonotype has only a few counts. The CDR3 DNA sequence: TGCAGTGCTGATCGAATAGCGGGGACCTACGAGCAGTACTTC. Amino acids: CSADRIAGTYEQYF. The chain is built from TRBV20-1 and TRBJ2-7, with 8 bases matching TRBD2. The J segment lost 2 bases and the V segment lost 5 bases, leaving 8 bases of the junction unmatched. The germline V gene has CDR1 DFQATT and CDR2 SNEGSKA (reference sequence). The CDR3 covers 14 residues.

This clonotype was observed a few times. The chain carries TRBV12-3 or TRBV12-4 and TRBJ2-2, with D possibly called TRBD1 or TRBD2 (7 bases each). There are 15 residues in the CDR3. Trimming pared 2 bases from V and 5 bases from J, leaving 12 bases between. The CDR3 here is CASSLWQGGTGELFF. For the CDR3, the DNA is TGTGCCAGCAGTTTATGGCAGGGGGGGACCGGGGAGCTGTTTTTT.

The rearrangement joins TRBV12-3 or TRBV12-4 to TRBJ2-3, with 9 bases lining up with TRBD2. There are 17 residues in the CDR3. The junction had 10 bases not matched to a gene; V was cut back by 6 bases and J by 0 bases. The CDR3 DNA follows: TGTGCCAGCAGCCTCTTCCCGGGACTAGCTAGCACAGATACGCAGTATTTT. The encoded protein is CASSLFPGLASTDTQYF.

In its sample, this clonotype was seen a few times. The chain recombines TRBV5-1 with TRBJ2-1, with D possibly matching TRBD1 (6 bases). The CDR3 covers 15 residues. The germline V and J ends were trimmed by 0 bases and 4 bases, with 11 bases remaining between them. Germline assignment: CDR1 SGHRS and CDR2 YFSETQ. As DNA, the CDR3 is TGCGCCAGCAGCTTGGCTAACAGGGTTTACAATGAGCAGTTCTTC. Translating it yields CASSLANRVYNEQFF.

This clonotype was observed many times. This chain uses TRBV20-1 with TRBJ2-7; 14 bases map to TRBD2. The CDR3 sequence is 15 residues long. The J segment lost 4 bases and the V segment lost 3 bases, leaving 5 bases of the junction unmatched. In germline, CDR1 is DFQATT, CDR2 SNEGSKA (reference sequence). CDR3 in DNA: TGCAGTGCTAGGTGGACTAGCGGGAGGATATACGAGCAGTACTTC. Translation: CSARWTSGRIYEQYF.

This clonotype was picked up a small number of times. CDR3: CASTHRREDTQYF. For the CDR3, the DNA is TGTGCCAGCACCCACAGGCGTGAGGATACGCAGTATTTT. This chain joins TRBV11-2 and TRBJ2-3; D is perhaps TRBD1 (5 bases). This CDR3 is built from 13 residues. V was pared by 7 bases and J by 6 bases, with 14 bases between. Germline loops: CDR1 SGHAT, CDR2 FQNNGV.

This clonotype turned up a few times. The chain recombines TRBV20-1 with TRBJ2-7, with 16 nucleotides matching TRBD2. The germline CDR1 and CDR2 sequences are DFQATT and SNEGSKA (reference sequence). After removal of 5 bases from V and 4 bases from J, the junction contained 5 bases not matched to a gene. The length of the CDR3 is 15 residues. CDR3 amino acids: CSAPGLAGGLYEQYF. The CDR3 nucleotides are TGCAGTGCTCCGGGACTAGCGGGAGGGCTGTACGAGCAGTACTTC.

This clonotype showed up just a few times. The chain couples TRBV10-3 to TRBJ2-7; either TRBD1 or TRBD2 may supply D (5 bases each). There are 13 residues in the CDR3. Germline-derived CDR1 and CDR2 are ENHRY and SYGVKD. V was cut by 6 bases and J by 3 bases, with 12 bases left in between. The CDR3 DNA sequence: TGTGCCATCAGACCCCGGGACGACTACGAGCAGTACTTC. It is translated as CAIRPRDDYEQYF.

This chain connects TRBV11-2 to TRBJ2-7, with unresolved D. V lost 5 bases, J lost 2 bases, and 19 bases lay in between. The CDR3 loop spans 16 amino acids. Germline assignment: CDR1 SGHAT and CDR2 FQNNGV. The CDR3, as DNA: TGTGCCAGCAGCCGCGGTCGGGCGTGGGTCCCCTACGAGCAGTACTTC. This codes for CASSRGRAWVPYEQYF.

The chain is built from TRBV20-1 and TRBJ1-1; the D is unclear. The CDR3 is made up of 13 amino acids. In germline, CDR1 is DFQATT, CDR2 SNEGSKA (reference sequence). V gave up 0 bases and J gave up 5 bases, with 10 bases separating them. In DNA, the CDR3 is TGCAGTGCTAGAGATATCGGGGAAACTGAAGCTTTCTTT. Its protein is CSARDIGETEAFF.

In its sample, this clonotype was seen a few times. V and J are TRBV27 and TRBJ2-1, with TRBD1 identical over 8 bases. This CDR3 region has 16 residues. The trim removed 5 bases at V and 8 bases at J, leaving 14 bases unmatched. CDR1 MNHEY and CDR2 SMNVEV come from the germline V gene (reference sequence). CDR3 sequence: CASSPQQGGLPHEQFF. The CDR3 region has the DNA TGTGCCAGCAGTCCACAACAGGGGGGCCTCCCCCATGAGCAGTTCTTC.

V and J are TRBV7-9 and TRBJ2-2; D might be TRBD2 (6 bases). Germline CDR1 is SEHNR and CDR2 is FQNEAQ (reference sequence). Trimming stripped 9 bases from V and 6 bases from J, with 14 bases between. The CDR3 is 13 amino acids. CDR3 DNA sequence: TGTGCCAGGAGATCCGGGGGATCCGGGGAGCTGTTTTTT. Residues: CARRSGGSGELFF.

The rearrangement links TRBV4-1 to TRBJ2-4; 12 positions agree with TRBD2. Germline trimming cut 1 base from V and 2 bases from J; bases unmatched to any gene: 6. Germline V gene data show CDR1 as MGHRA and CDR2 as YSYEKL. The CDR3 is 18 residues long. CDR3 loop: CASSQGLAGGISKNIQYF. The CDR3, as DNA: TGCGCCAGCAGCCAAGGGCTAGCGGGGGGGATTTCCAAAAACATTCAGTACTTC.

The CDR3 DNA follows: TGTGCCAGCAGCACGGACAGGGGGCTGAGCACAGATACGCAGTATTTT. This gives the protein CASSTDRGLSTDTQYF. This chain connects TRBV7-9 to TRBJ2-3, with 11 nucleotides matching TRBD1. Germline CDR1 and CDR2: SEHNR and FQNEAQ (reference sequence). This CDR3 has 16 residues. The junction had 4 bases not matched to a gene; V was cut back by 5 bases and J by 0 bases. The full variable domain, with the rest looked up from reference TRBV7-9 and TRBJ2-3, is DTGVSQNPRHKITKRGQNVTFRCDPISEHNRLYWYRQTLGQGPEFLTYFQNEAQLEKSRLLSDRFSAERPKGSFSTLEIQRTEQGDSAMYLCASSTDRGLSTDTQYFGPGTRLTVL.

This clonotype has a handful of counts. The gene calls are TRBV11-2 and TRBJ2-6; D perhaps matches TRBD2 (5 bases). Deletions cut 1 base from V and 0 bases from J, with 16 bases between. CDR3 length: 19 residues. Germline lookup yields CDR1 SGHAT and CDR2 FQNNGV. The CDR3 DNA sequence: TGTGCCAGCAGCTTAGTATTTGCCAGCGACTACTCTGGGGCCAACGTCCTGACTTTC. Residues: CASSLVFASDYSGANVLTF.

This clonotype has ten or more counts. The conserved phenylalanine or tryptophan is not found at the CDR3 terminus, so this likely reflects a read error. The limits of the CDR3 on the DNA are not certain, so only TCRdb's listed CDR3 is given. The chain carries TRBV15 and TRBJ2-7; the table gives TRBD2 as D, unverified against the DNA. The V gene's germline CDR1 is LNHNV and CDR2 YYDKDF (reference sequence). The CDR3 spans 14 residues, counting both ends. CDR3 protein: CATSRELAGVSLLL.

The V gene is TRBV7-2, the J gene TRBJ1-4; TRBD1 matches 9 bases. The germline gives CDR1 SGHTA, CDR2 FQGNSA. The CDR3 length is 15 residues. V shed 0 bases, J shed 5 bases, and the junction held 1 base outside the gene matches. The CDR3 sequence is CASSLAGTGNEKLFF. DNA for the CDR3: TGTGCCAGCAGCTTAGCAGGGACAGGGAATGAAAAACTGTTTTTT. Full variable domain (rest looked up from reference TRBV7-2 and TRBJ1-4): GAGVSQSPSNKVTEKGKDVELRCDPISGHTALYWYRQSLGQGLEFLIYFQGNSAPDKSGLPSDRFSAERTGGSVSTLTIQRTQQEDSAVYLCASSLAGTGNEKLFFGSGTQLSVL.

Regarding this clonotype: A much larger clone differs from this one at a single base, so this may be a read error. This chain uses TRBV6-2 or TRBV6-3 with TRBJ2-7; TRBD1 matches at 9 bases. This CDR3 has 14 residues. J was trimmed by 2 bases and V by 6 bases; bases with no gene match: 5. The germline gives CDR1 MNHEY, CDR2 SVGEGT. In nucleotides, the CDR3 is TGTGCCAGCAGAGAACAGGGGGCGGCCTACGAGCAGTACTTC. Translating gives CASREQGAAYEQYF.

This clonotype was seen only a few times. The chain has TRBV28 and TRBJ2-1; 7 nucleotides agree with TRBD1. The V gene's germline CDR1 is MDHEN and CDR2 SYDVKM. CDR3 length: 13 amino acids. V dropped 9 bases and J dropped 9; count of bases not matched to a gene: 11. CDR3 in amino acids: CARPTGKDGEQFF. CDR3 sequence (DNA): TGTGCCAGGCCGACAGGGAAGGACGGTGAGCAGTTCTTC.

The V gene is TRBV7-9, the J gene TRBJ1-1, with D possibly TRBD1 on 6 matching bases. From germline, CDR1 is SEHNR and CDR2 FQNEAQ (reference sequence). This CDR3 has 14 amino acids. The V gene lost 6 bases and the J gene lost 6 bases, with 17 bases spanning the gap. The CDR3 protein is CASSYYGDTPEAFF. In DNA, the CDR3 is TGTGCCAGCAGTTACTACGGGGACACCCCTGAAGCTTTCTTT.

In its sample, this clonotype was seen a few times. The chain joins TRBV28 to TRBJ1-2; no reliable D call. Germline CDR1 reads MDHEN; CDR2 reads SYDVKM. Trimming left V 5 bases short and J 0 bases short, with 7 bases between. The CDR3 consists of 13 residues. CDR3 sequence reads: CASSLTTNYGYTF. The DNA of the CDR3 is TGTGCCAGCAGTCTAACAACTAACTATGGCTACACCTTC.